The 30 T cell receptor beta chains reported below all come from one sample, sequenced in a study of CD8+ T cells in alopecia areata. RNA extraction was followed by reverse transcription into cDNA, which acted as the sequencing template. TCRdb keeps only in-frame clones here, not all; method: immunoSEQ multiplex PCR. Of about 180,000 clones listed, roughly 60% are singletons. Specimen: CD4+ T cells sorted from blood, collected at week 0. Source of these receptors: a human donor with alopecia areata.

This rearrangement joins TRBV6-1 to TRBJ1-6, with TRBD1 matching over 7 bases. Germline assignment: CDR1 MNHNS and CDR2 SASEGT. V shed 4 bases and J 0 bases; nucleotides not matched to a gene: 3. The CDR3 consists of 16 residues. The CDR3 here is CASSAPGGSYNSPLHF. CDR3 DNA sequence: TGTGCCAGCAGTGCTCCAGGGGGCTCCTATAATTCACCCCTCCACTTT.

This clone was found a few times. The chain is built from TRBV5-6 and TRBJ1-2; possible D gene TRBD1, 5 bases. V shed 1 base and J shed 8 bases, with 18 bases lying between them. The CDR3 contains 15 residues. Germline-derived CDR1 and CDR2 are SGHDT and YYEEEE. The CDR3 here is CASSLSAGLVGGYTF. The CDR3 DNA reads TGTGCCAGCAGCTTGTCTGCAGGGCTGGTAGGAGGCTACACCTTC.

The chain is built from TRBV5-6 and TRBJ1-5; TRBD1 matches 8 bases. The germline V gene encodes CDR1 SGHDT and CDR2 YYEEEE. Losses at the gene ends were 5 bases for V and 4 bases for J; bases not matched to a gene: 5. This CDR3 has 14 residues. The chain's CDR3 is CASSPQGVNQPQHF. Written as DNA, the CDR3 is TGTGCCAGCAGTCCACAGGGGGTAAATCAGCCCCAGCATTTT.

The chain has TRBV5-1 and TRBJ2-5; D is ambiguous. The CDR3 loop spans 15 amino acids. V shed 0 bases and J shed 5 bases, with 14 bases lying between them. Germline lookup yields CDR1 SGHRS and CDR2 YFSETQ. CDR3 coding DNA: TGCGCCAGCAGCTTGGCCTTGGACCCCCAGGAGACCCAGTACTTC. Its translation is CASSLALDPQETQYF.

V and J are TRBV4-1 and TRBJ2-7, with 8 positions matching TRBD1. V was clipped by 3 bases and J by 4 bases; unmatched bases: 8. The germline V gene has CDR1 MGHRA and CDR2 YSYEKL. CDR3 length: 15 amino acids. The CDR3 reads CASSQRTGLGYEQYF. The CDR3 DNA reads TGCGCCAGCAGCCAGCGGACAGGGTTGGGGTACGAGCAGTACTTC.

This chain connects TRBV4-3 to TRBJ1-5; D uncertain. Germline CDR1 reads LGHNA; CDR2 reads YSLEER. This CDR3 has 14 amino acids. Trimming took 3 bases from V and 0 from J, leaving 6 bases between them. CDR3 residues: CASSQSYSNQPQHF. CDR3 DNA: TGCGCCAGCAGCCAGTCGTATAGCAATCAGCCCCAGCATTTT.

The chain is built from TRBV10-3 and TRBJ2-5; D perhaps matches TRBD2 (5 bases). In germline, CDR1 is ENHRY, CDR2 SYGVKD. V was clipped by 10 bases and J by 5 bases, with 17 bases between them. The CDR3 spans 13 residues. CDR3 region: CATGRGIGETQYF. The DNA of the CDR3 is TGTGCCACGGGAAGAGGGATCGGGGAGACCCAGTACTTC.

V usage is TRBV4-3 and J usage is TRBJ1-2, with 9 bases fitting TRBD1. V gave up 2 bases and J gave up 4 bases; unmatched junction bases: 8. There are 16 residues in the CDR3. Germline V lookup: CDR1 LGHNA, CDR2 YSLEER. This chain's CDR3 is CASSQNPGQGVYGYTF. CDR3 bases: TGCGCCAGCAGCCAAAATCCGGGACAGGGAGTCTATGGCTACACCTTC.

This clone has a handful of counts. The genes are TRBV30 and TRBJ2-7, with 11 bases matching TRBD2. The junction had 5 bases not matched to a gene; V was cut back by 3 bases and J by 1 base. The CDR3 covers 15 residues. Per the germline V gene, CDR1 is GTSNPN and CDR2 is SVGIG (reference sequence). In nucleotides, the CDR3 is TGTGCCTGGAGATCGACTAGCGGGGTTTCCTACGAGCAGTACTTC. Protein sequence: CAWRSTSGVSYEQYF.

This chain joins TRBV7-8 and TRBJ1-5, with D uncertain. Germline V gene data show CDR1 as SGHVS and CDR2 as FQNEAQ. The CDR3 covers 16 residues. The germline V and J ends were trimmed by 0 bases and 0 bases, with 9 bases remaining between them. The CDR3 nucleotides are TGTGCCAGCAGCTTAGCGGTGGCCGATAGCAATCAGCCCCAGCATTTT. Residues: CASSLAVADSNQPQHF.

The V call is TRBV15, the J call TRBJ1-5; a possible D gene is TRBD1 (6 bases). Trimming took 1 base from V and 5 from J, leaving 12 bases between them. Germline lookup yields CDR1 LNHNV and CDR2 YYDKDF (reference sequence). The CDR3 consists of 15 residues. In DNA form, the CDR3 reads TGTGCCACCAGCAGAGGGGTGACAGGCTATCAGCCCCAGCATTTT. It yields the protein CATSRGVTGYQPQHF. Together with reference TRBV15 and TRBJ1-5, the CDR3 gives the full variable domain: DAMVIQNPRYQVTQFGKPVTLSCSQTLNHNVMYWYQQKSSQAPKLLFHYYDKDFNNEADTPDNFQSRRPNTSFCFLDIRSPGLGDTAMYLCATSRGVTGYQPQHFGDGTRLSIL.

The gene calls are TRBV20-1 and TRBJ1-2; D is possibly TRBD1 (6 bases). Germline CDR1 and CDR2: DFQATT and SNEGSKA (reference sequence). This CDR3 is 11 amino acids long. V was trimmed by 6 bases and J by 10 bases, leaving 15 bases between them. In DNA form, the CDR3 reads TGCAGTGCAGGACAGCTTGAGGACTACACCTTC. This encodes CSAGQLEDYTF.

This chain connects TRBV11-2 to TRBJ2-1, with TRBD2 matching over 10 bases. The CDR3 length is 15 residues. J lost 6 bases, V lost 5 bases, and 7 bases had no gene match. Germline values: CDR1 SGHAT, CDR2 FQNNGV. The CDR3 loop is CASSATSGVLNEQFF. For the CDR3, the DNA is TGTGCCAGCAGCGCCACTAGCGGGGTTCTCAATGAGCAGTTCTTC.

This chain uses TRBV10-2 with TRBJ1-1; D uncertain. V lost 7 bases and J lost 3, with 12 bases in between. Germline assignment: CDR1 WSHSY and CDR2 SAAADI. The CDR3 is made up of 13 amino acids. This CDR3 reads CASTDGEHTEAFF. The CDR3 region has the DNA TGCGCCAGCACGGATGGGGAACACACTGAAGCTTTCTTT.

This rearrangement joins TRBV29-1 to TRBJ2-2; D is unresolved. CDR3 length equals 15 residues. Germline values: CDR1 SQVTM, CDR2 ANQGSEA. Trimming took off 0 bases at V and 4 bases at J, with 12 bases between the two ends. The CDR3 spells CSVEEGNRFTGELFF. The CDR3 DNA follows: TGCAGCGTTGAAGAGGGGAACAGATTCACCGGGGAGCTGTTTTTT.

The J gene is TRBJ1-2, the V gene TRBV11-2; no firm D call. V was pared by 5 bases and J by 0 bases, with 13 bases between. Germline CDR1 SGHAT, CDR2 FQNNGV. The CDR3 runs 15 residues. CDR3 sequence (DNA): TGTGCCAGCAGCGACCTCGTACCGTCTAACTATGGCTACACCTTC. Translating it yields CASSDLVPSNYGYTF. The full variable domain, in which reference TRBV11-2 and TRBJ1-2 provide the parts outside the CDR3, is EAGVAQSPRYKIIEKRQSVAFWCNPISGHATLYWYQQILGQGPKLLIQFQNNGVVDDSQLPKDRFSAERLKGVDSTLKIQPAKLEDSAVYLCASSDLVPSNYGYTFGSGTRLTVV.

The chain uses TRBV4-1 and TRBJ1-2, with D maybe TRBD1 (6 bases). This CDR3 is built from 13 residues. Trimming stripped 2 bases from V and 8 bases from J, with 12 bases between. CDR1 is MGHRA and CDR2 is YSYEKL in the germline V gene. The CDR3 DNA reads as TGCGCCAGCAGCCAAACACAGGGTAACGGCTACACCTTC. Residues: CASSQTQGNGYTF.

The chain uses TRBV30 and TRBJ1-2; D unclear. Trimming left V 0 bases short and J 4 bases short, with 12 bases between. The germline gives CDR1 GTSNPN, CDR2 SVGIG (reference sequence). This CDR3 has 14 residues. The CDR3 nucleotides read TGTGCCTGGAGTGTTAGCCTTGGCAGCTATGGCTACACCTTC. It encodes CAWSVSLGSYGYTF.

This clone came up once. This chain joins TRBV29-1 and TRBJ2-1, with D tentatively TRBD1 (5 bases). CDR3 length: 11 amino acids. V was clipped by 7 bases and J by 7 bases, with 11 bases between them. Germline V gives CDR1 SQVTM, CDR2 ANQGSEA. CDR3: CSGFRDNEQFF. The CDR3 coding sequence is TGCAGCGGCTTCAGGGATAATGAGCAGTTCTTC.

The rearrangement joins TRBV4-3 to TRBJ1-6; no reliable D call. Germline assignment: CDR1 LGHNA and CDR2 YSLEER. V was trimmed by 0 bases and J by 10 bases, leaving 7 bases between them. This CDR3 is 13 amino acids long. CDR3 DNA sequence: TGCGCCAGCAGCCAAGAAACGATGTCACCCCTCCACTTT. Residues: CASSQETMSPLHF.

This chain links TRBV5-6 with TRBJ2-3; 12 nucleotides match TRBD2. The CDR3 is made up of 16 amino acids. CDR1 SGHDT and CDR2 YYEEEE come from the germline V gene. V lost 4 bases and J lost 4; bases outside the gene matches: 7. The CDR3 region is CASSRITSGGSDTQYF. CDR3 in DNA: TGTGCCAGCAGCCGGATTACTAGCGGGGGGTCAGATACGCAGTATTTT.

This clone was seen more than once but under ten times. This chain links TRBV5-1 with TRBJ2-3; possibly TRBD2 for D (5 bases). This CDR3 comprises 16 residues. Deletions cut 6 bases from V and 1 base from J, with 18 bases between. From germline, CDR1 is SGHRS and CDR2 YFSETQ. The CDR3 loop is CASMSRMGRGTDTQYF. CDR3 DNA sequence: TGCGCCAGCATGTCCAGGATGGGGAGAGGCACAGATACGCAGTATTTT.

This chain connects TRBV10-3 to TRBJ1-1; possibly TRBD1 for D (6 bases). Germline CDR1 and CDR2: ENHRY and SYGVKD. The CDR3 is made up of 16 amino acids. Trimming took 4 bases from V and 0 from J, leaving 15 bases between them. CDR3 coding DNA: TGTGCCATCAGTGGCTACAGGGCTGACATGAACACTGAAGCTTTCTTT. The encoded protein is CAISGYRADMNTEAFF.

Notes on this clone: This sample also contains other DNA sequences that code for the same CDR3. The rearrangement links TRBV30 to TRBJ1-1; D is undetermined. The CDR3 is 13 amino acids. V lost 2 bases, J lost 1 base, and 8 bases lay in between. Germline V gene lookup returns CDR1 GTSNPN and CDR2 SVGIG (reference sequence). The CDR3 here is CAWSLSENTEAFF. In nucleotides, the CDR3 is TGTGCCTGGAGTCTTTCAGAGAACACTGAAGCTTTCTTT.

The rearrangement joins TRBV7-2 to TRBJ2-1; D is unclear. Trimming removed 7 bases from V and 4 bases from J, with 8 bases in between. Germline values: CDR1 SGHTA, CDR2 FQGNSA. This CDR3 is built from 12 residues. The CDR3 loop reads CASIKGYNEQFF. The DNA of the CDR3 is TGTGCCAGCATAAAAGGGTACAATGAGCAGTTCTTC.

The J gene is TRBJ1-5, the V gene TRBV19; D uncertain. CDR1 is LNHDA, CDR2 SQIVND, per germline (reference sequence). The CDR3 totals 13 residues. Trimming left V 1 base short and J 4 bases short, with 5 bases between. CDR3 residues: CASSIGPNQPQHF. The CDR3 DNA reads TGTGCCAGTAGTATAGGTCCTAATCAGCCCCAGCATTTT.

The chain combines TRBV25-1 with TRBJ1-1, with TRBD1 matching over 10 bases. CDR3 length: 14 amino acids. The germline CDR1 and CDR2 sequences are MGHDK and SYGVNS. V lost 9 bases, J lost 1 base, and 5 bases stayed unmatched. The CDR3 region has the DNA TGTGCCAGTGAGGACAGGGGGAAGAACACTGAAGCTTTCTTT. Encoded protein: CASEDRGKNTEAFF. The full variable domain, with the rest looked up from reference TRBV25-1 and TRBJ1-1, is EADIYQTPRYLVIGTGKKITLECSQTMGHDKMYWYQQDPGMELHLIHYSYGVNSTEKGDLSSESTVSRIRTEHFPLTLESARPSHTSQYLCASEDRGKNTEAFFGQGTRLTVV.

The CDR3: CASSLSGALNQPQHF. In DNA, the CDR3 is TGCGCCAGCAGCTTGTCTGGGGCATTGAATCAGCCCCAGCATTTT. The chain has TRBV5-1 and TRBJ1-5; possible D gene TRBD1, 5 bases. The CDR3 totals 15 residues. In germline, CDR1 is SGHRS, CDR2 YFSETQ. V lost 1 base and J lost 4, with 12 bases in between.

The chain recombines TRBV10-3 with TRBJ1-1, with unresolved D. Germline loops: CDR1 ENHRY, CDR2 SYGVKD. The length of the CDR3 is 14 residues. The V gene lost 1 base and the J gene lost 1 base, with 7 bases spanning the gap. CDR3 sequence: CAISEWEENTEAFF. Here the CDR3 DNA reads TGTGCCATCAGTGAGTGGGAAGAGAACACTGAAGCTTTCTTT.

The CDR3 region has the DNA TGTGCCAGTAGGGGATCTGGGGCCAACGTCCTGACTTTC. This encodes CASRGSGANVLTF. The chain employs TRBV19 and TRBJ2-6; no clear D gene. Germline V gives CDR1 LNHDA, CDR2 SQIVND (reference sequence). The CDR3 is 13 amino acids. V dropped 6 bases and J dropped 1 base, with 4 bases sitting between them.